The 27 T cell receptor beta chains reported below all come from one sample, sequenced in a study of blood T cell repertoires in COVID-19 (dated by TCRdb to 2020 to 2022). Libraries came from the immunoSEQ multiplex PCR assay. As stored in TCRdb, this immuneACCESS dataset retains in-frame rearrangements with V and J assigned. A fraction of the clones does not appear; measured against another copy, unresolved V genes explain less than half of the discrepancy, and the remainder lacks a known reason. For this sample there are fewer than 350,000 clones; approximately 90% appear just once. The top ten constitute roughly 6.8% of the sample. Sequencing was done on a sample of peripheral blood. The source is a woman between 25 and 40 years old with COVID-19, enrolled during active disease.

The genes are TRBV6-2 or TRBV6-3 and TRBJ2-7; 8 bases line up with TRBD1. The J segment lost 1 base and the V segment lost 5 bases, leaving 4 bases of the junction unmatched. CDR1 and CDR2 (germline): MNHEY, SVGEGT. This CDR3 spans 14 amino acids. The CDR3 sequence: CASSRTGRSYEQYF. The CDR3 coding sequence is TGTGCCAGCAGTCGGACAGGGAGGTCCTACGAGCAGTACTTC.

The CDR3 DNA sequence: TGTGCCACCAGTGATCTTCGGTTTAGCGGGACTAATGAGCAGTTCTTC. This encodes CATSDLRFSGTNEQFF. The chain couples TRBV24-1 to TRBJ2-1; TRBD2 matches at 8 bases. V lost 3 bases, J lost 7 bases, and 10 bases stayed unmatched. Germline CDR1 and CDR2: KGHDR and SFDVKD. There are 16 residues in the CDR3.

V is TRBV5-4 and J is TRBJ2-3; D remains unclear. The CDR3 contains 13 residues. V was pared by 1 base and J by 7 bases, with 10 bases between. Per germline, CDR1 SGHNT and CDR2 YYREEE (reference sequence). The CDR3 is CASSLPSGYTQYF. CDR3 bases: TGTGCCAGCAGCTTGCCTTCCGGGTATACGCAGTATTTT.

The rearrangement links TRBV2 to TRBJ1-2; D gene ambiguous. Between the trimmed V and J ends, which lost 11 bases and 5 bases, there was a span of 21 bases. The CDR3 is made up of 14 amino acids. CDR1 is SNHLY, CDR2 FYNNEI, per germline. CDR3 DNA sequence: TGTGCCTCACGGCAGACCAGCTCGGGGTATGGCTACACCTTC. Its protein is CASRQTSSGYGYTF.

J is TRBJ1-1 and V is TRBV6-5, with D tentatively TRBD1 (6 bases). The CDR3 has 13 residues. Germline V lookup: CDR1 MNHEY, CDR2 SVGAGI. With 6 bases removed from V and 0 bases from J, the gap between germline ends came to 8 bases. The CDR3 coding sequence is TGTGCCAGCAGCCGACAGGTGAACACTGAAGCTTTCTTT. Translated, it gives CASSRQVNTEAFF.

This chain uses TRBV28 with TRBJ1-5, with a weak D call TRBD1 (6 bases). The CDR3 has 15 amino acids. V lost 4 bases, J lost 1 base, and 11 bases lay in between. The V gene's germline CDR1 is MDHEN and CDR2 SYDVKM. The CDR3 sequence: CASSWGHGSNQPQHF. CDR3 sequence (DNA): TGTGCCAGCAGTTGGGGGCACGGGAGCAATCAGCCCCAGCATTTT. Filled out from reference TRBV28 and TRBJ1-5, the complete variable domain reads DVKVTQSSRYLVKRTGEKVFLECVQDMDHENMFWYRQDPGLGLRLIYFSYDVKMKEKGDIPEGYSVSREKKERFSLILESASTNQTSMYLCASSWGHGSNQPQHFGDGTRLSIL.

The V gene is TRBV7-8, the J gene TRBJ2-5, with TRBD2 matching over 9 bases. The ends lost 5 bases at V and 2 bases at J; junction bases unmatched: 15. Germline V lookup: CDR1 SGHVS, CDR2 FQNEAQ. This CDR3 region has 18 residues. The CDR3 DNA follows: TGTGCCAGCAGCGGGCGGTTAGCGGGAGAGAACCCACAAGAGACCCAGTACTTC. Residues: CASSGRLAGENPQETQYF.

V and J are TRBV10-3 and TRBJ1-2; 11 bases fit TRBD1. The CDR3 contains 14 residues. Per germline, CDR1 ENHRY and CDR2 SYGVKD. Germline trimming cut 6 bases from V and 3 bases from J; bases unmatched to any gene: 3. In nucleotides, the CDR3 is TGTGCCATCAGCGGGACAGGGGGAGACTATGGCTACACCTTC. This translates into CAISGTGGDYGYTF.

The rearrangement links TRBV11-2 to TRBJ2-1, with D possibly being TRBD1 (5 bases). V dropped 4 bases and J dropped 3 bases, with 16 bases sitting between them. CDR1 is SGHAT and CDR2 is FQNNGV in the germline V gene. The CDR3 has 16 residues. In DNA form, the CDR3 reads TGTGCCAGCAGCTCCCGTCGGACAAATGGCTACAATGAGCAGTTCTTC. It encodes CASSSRRTNGYNEQFF.

With regard to this clone: Other DNA sequences from this sample encode an identical CDR3 as well. The chain couples TRBV5-1 to TRBJ1-2; 10 nucleotides align to TRBD1. The ends lost 0 bases at V and 6 bases at J; junction bases unmatched: 11. This CDR3 is built from 17 residues. Germline V gene sequence: CDR1 SGHRS, CDR2 YFSETQ. CDR3 DNA sequence: TGCGCCAGCAGCTTGGGGGGTCCCGGGACAGGGGAGGATGGCTACACCTTC. Translating gives CASSLGGPGTGEDGYTF.

This clone was seen a few times. The V call is TRBV27, the J call TRBJ1-4; a possible D gene is TRBD1 (5 bases). CDR1 MNHEY and CDR2 SMNVEV come from the germline V gene (reference sequence). This CDR3 contains 13 residues. V gave up 3 bases and J gave up 8 bases, with 10 bases separating them. The CDR3, as DNA: TGTGCCAGCAGTTTCGGGACTGCCGAAAAACTGTTTTTT. Translating it yields CASSFGTAEKLFF.

The CDR3 protein is CAWSVQGNQPQHF. Written as DNA, the CDR3 is TGTGCCTGGAGTGTACAGGGCAATCAGCCCCAGCATTTT. This chain connects TRBV30 to TRBJ1-5; D might be TRBD1 (5 bases). The CDR3 consists of 13 residues. Germline CDR1 GTSNPN, CDR2 SVGIG (reference sequence). The V end was cut by 0 bases, the J end by 2 bases, with 5 bases between.

This clone came up once. This chain joins TRBV15 and TRBJ1-5; D is possibly TRBD1 (5 bases). This CDR3 spans 15 amino acids. CDR1 is LNHNV, CDR2 YYDKDF, per germline (reference sequence). V dropped 6 bases and J dropped 4 bases, with 16 bases sitting between them. The CDR3 region has the DNA TGTGCCACCAGTCGGGGGGATGATCGAAATCAGCCCCAGCATTTT. Translation: CATSRGDDRNQPQHF.

The V call is TRBV7-9, the J call TRBJ2-3; maybe TRBD2 (6 bases). V was trimmed by 3 bases and J by 4 bases, leaving 14 bases between them. Looked up from germline, CDR1 is SEHNR and CDR2 is FQNEAQ (reference sequence). This CDR3 spans 15 amino acids. CDR3 in DNA: TGTGCCAGCAGCTTTAATCCGGGAGACGCAGATACGCAGTATTTT. It is translated as CASSFNPGDADTQYF. Filled out from reference TRBV7-9 and TRBJ2-3, the complete variable domain reads DTGVSQNPRHKITKRGQNVTFRCDPISEHNRLYWYRQTLGQGPEFLTYFQNEAQLEKSRLLSDRFSAERPKGSFSTLEIQRTEQGDSAMYLCASSFNPGDADTQYFGPGTRLTVL.

The chain recombines TRBV7-9 with TRBJ2-2, with 10 bases aligning to TRBD2. CDR3 length equals 15 residues. V was pared by 5 bases and J by 7 bases, with 7 bases of the junction left unmatched. Germline lookup yields CDR1 SEHNR and CDR2 FQNEAQ (reference sequence). Written as DNA, the CDR3 is TGTGCCAGCAGCCTACGGACTAGCGGTCACGGGGAGCTGTTTTTT. Amino acids: CASSLRTSGHGELFF.

This clone showed up just a few times. The CDR3 loop is CASSASGRANEQFF. In DNA form, the CDR3 reads TGTGCCAGCAGTGCTAGCGGGAGGGCCAATGAGCAGTTCTTC. The genes are TRBV7-2 and TRBJ2-1, with 12 bases identical to TRBD2. Germline CDR1 and CDR2: SGHTA and FQGNSA. This CDR3 is built from 14 residues. V trimming: 6 bases; J trimming: 6 bases; junction bases outside the gene matches: 3.

The chain carries TRBV11-3 and TRBJ2-1; 7 bases map to TRBD2. Looked up from germline, CDR1 is SGHNT and CDR2 is YENEEA. The CDR3 sequence is 15 residues long. Germline trimming cut 5 bases from V and 0 bases from J; bases unmatched to any gene: 4. CDR3 residues: CASSPLASSYNEQFF. The DNA of the CDR3 is TGTGCCAGCAGCCCACTAGCGAGCTCCTACAATGAGCAGTTCTTC.

Only one count was recorded for this clone. The chain has TRBV2 and TRBJ2-5, with 8 bases aligning to TRBD2. The length of the CDR3 is 16 residues. Germline CDR1 reads SNHLY; CDR2 reads FYNNEI. With V trimmed by 3 bases and J by 5 bases, 11 bases remained unmatched. The CDR3 DNA follows: TGTGCCAGCAGTGATCGGAGCGGGAGAAGGACGGAGACCCAGTACTTC. Its protein product is CASSDRSGRRTETQYF. Full variable domain (missing parts from reference TRBV2 and TRBJ2-5): EPEVTQTPSHQVTQMGQEVILRCVPISNHLYFYWYRQILGQKVEFLVSFYNNEISEKSEIFDDQFSVERPDGSNFTLKIRSTKLEDSAMYFCASSDRSGRRTETQYFGPGTRLLVL.

This rearrangement joins TRBV5-1 to TRBJ2-1, with 8 bases lining up with TRBD1. This CDR3 comprises 15 residues. Germline V gene data show CDR1 as SGHRS and CDR2 as YFSETQ. V shed 3 bases and J 9 bases; nucleotides not matched to a gene: 11. In nucleotides, the CDR3 is TGCGCCAGCAGCTCGACCGACAGGGGTTTGGTTGAGCAGTTCTTC. This codes for CASSSTDRGLVEQFF.

The chain has TRBV6-4 and TRBJ2-1; 10 bases match TRBD2. The CDR3 runs to 14 residues. The germline gives CDR1 MRHNA, CDR2 SNTAGT. V lost 6 bases and J lost 9; bases outside the gene matches: 8. The CDR3 here is CASSGLAEGGEQFF. DNA of the CDR3: TGTGCCAGCAGCGGACTAGCGGAGGGGGGTGAGCAGTTCTTC.

Written as DNA, the CDR3 is TGTGCCAGCAGCTTGGCAGGTATTGACACAGATACGCAGTATTTT. Its protein is CASSLAGIDTDTQYF. The chain is built from TRBV7-9 and TRBJ2-3, with unresolved D. The CDR3 runs to 15 residues. Germline V gene lookup returns CDR1 SEHNR and CDR2 FQNEAQ (reference sequence). The V gene lost 3 bases and the J gene lost 2 bases, with 12 bases spanning the gap.

The rearrangement links TRBV9 to TRBJ2-3, with 7 bases aligning to TRBD2. Germline V gene sequence: CDR1 SGDLS, CDR2 YYNGEE. The CDR3 contains 12 residues. Germline trimming cut 7 bases from V and 9 bases from J; bases unmatched to any gene: 8. The CDR3 is CASAGVMETQYF. CDR3 coding DNA: TGTGCCAGCGCGGGAGTTATGGAGACGCAGTATTTT.

The chain uses TRBV9 and TRBJ2-2, with TRBD1 as a possible D gene (5 bases). V was trimmed by 3 bases and J by 3 bases, leaving 15 bases between them. There are 16 residues in the CDR3. Looked up from germline, CDR1 is SGDLS and CDR2 is YYNGEE. The CDR3 here is CASSEGPSTYTGELFF. The CDR3 DNA is TGTGCCAGCAGCGAGGGGCCATCAACCTACACCGGGGAGCTGTTTTTT.

The gene calls are TRBV4-1 and TRBJ2-7; a possible D gene is TRBD2 (6 bases). Deletions cut 1 base from V and 2 bases from J, with 9 bases between. The CDR3 has 14 residues. Germline CDR1 reads MGHRA; CDR2 reads YSYEKL. This CDR3 is CASSQGGLTYEQYF. CDR3 DNA: TGCGCCAGCAGCCAAGGGGGACTCACCTACGAGCAGTACTTC.

The chain links TRBV3-1 (or the pseudogene TRBV3-2) to TRBJ1-5; a weak D match, TRBD1 (5 bases). This CDR3 spans 16 amino acids. Per the germline V gene, CDR1 is LGHDT and CDR2 is YNNKEL (reference sequence). Trimming pared 1 base from V and 3 bases from J, leaving 13 bases between. For the CDR3, the DNA is TGTGCCAGCAGCCAAGGACAGCTCATCCTCAATCAGCCCCAGCATTTT. Translation gives CASSQGQLILNQPQHF.

This clone came up once. V gene TRBV7-3 combines with J gene TRBJ2-3; TRBD1 agrees at 8 bases. The germline gives CDR1 SGHTA, CDR2 FQGTGA. The CDR3 runs 16 residues. J lost 7 bases, V lost 5 bases, and 14 bases had no gene match. This CDR3 reads CASSPIPTGAVHTQYF. CDR3 nucleotides: TGTGCCAGCAGCCCCATCCCGACAGGGGCCGTGCATACGCAGTATTTT.

J is TRBJ2-2 and V is TRBV5-1; 12 positions match TRBD1. CDR1 is SGHRS, CDR2 YFSETQ, per germline. The CDR3 totals 14 residues. The V and J ends lost 2 bases and 10 bases, in that order; junction bases with no gene match: 3. The CDR3: CASSFGGQGAELFF. In DNA form, the CDR3 reads TGCGCCAGCAGCTTTGGGGGACAGGGGGCGGAGCTGTTTTTT.